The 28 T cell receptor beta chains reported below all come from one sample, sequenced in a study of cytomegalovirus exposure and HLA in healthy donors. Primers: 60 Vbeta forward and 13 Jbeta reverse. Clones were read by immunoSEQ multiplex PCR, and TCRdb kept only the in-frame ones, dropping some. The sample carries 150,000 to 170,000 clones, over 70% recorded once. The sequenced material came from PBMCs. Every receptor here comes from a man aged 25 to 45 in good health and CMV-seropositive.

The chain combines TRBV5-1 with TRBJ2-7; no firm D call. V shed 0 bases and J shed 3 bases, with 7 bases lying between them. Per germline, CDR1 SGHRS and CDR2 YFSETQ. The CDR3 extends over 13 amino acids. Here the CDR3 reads CASSLATYYEQYF. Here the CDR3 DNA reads TGCGCCAGCAGCTTGGCGACATACTACGAGCAGTACTTC.

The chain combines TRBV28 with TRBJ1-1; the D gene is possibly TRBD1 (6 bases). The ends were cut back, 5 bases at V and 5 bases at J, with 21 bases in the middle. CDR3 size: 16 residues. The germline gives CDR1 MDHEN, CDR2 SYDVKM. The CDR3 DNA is TGTGCCAGCAGTCCTCCTGCGGGGGCGGCGTGGACTGAAGCTTTCTTT. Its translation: CASSPPAGAAWTEAFF.

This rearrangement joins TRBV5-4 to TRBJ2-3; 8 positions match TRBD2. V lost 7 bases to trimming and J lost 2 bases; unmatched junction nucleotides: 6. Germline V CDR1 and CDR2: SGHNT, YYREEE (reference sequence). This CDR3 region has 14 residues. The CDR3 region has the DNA TGTGCCAGCTTTCTAGCGGGTCTCACAGATACGCAGTATTTT. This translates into CASFLAGLTDTQYF.

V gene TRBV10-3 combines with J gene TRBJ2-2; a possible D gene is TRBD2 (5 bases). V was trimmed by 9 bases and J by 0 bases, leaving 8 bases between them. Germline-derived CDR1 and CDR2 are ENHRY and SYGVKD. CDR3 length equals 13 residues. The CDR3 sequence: CAILDANTGELFF. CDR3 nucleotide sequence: TGTGCCATACTAGACGCGAACACCGGGGAGCTGTTTTTT.

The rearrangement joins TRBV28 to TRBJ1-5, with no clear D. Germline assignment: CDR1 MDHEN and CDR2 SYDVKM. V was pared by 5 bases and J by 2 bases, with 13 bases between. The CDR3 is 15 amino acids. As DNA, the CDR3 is TGTGCCAGCAGTCTCCCCTTTGAGGGCAATCAGCCCCAGCATTTT. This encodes CASSLPFEGNQPQHF.

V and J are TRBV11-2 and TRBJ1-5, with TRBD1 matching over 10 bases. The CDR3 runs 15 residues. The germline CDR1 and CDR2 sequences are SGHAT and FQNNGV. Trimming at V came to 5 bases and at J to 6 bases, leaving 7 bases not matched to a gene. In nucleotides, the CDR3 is TGTGCCAGCAGCCGGGACAGGGGAAGCGGTCAGCCCCAGCATTTT. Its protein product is CASSRDRGSGQPQHF.

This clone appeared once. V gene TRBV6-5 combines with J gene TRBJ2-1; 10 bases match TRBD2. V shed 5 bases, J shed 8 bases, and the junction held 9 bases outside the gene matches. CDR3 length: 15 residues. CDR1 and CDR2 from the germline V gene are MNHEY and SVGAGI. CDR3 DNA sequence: TGTGCCAGCAGTAAACTAGCGGGGATTTTAGATGAGCAGTTCTTC. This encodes CASSKLAGILDEQFF.

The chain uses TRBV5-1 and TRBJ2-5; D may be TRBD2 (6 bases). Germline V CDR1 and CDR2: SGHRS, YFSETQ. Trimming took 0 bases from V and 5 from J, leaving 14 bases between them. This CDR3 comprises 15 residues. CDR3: CASSLVLRGGETQYF. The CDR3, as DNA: TGCGCCAGCAGCTTGGTCCTCCGTGGGGGGGAGACCCAGTACTTC. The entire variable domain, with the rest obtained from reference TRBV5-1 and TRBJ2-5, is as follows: KAGVTQTPRYLIKTRGQQVTLSCSPISGHRSVSWYQQTPGQGLQFLFEYFSETQRNKGNFPGRFSGRQFSNSRSEMNVSTLELGDSALYLCASSLVLRGGETQYFGPGTRLLVL.

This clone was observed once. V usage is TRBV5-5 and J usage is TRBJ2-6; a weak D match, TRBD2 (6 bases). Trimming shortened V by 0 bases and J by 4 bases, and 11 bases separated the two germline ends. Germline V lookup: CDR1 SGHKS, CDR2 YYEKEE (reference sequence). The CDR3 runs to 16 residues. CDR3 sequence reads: CASSLVGGSGANVLTF. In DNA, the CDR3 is TGTGCCAGCAGCTTGGTCGGGGGATCCGGGGCCAACGTCCTGACTTTC.

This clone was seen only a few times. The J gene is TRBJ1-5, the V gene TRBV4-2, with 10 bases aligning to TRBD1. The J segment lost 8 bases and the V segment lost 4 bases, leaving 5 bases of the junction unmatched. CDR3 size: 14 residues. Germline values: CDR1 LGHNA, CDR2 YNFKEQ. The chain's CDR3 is CASSPRTGGEPQHF. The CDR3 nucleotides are TGTGCCAGCAGCCCAAGGACAGGGGGGGAGCCCCAGCATTTT.

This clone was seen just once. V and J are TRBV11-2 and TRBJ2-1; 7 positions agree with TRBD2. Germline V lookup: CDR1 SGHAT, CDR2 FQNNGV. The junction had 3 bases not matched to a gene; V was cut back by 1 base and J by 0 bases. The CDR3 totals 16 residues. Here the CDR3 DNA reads TGTGCCAGCAGCTTAGCCTGGACTAGCTCCTACAATGAGCAGTTCTTC. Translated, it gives CASSLAWTSSYNEQFF.

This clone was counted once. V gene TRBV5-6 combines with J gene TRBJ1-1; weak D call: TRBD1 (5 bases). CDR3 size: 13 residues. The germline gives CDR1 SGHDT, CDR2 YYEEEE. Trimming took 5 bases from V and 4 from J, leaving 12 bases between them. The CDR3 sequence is CASRYGHLTEAFF. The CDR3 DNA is TGTGCCAGCAGATACGGACACCTCACTGAAGCTTTCTTT.

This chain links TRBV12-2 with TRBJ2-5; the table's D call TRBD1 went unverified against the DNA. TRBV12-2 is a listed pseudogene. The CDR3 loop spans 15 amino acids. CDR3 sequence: CASRSWTGRGGTQYF. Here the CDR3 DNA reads TGTGCAAGTCGCTCCTGGACAGGCCGAGGGGGGACCCAGTACTTC.

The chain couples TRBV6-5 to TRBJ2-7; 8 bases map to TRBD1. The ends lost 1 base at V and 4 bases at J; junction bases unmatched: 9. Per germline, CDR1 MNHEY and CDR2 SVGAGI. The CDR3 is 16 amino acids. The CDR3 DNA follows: TGTGCCAGCAGTTACTTCAGGTCCGGACAGGGTTACGAGCAGTACTTC. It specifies CASSYFRSGQGYEQYF.

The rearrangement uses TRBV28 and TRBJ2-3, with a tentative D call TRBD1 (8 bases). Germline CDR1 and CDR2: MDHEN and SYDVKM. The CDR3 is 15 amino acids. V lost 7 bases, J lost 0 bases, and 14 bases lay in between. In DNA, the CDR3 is TGTGCCAGCAAAACAGGGGGAGGGAGCACAGATACGCAGTATTTT. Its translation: CASKTGGGSTDTQYF.

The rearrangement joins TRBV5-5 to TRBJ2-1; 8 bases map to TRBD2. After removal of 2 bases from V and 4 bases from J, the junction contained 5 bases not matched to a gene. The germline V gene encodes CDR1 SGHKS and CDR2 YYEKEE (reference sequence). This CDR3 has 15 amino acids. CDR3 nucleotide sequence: TGTGCCAGCAGCTTTAGCGGGAAGGGGTACAATGAGCAGTTCTTC. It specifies CASSFSGKGYNEQFF. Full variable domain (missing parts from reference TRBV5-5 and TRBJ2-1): DAGVTQSPTHLIKTRGQQVTLRCSPISGHKSVSWYQQVLGQGPQFIFQYYEKEERGRGNFPDRFSARQFPNYSSELNVNALLLGDSALYLCASSFSGKGYNEQFFGPGTRLTVL.

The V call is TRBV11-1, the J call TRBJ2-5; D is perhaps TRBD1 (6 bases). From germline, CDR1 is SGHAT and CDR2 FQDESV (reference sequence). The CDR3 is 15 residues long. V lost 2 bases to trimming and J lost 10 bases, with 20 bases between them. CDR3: CASSLSRSQGSIQYF. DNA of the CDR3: TGTGCCAGCAGCTTATCAAGGTCACAGGGAAGCATCCAGTACTTC. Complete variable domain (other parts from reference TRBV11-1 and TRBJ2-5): EAEVAQSPRYKITEKSQAVAFWCDPISGHATLYWYRQILGQGPELLVQFQDESVVDDSQLPKDRFSAERLKGVDSTLKIQPAELGDSAMYLCASSLSRSQGSIQYFGPGTRLLVL.

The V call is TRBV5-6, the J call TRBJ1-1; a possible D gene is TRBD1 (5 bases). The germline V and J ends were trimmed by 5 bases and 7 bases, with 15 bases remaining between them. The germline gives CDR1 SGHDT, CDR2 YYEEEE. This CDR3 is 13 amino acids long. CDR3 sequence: CASSPGTGGEAFF. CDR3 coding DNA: TGTGCCAGCAGTCCCGGGACGGGGGGTGAAGCTTTCTTT.

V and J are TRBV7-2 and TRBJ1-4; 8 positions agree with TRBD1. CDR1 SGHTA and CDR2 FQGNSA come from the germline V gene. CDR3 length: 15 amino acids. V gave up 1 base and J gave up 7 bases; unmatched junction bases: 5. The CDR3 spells CASSLGGQGGEKLFF. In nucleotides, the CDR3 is TGTGCCAGCAGCTTAGGAGGACAGGGCGGTGAAAAACTGTTTTTT.

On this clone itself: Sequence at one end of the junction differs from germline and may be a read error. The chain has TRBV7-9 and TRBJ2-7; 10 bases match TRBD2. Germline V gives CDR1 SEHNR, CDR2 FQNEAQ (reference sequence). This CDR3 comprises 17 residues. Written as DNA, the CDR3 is TGTTCCAGCACCATTACCGGGACTAGCGAGAGCTCCTACGAGCAGTACTTC. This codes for CSSTITGTSESSYEQYF.

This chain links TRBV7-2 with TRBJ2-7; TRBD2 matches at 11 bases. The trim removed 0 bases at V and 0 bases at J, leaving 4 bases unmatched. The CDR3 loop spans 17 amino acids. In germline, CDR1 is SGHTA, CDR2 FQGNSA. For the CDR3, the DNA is TGTGCCAGCAGCTTAGCTCGGACTAGCGGGCACTCCTACGAGCAGTACTTC. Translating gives CASSLARTSGHSYEQYF. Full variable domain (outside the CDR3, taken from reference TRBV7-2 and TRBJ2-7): GAGVSQSPSNKVTEKGKDVELRCDPISGHTALYWYRQSLGQGLEFLIYFQGNSAPDKSGLPSDRFSAERTGGSVSTLTIQRTQQEDSAVYLCASSLARTSGHSYEQYFGPGTRLTVT.

CDR3 DNA sequence: TGTGCCAGCAGTAAGGGACTAGCAGGTTTTCAGGATGAGCAGTTCTTC. Protein sequence: CASSKGLAGFQDEQFF. The rearrangement links TRBV28 to TRBJ2-1, with 9 bases aligning to TRBD2. The CDR3 spans 16 residues. Looked up from germline, CDR1 is MDHEN and CDR2 is SYDVKM. V lost 5 bases, J lost 8 bases, and 13 bases stayed unmatched.

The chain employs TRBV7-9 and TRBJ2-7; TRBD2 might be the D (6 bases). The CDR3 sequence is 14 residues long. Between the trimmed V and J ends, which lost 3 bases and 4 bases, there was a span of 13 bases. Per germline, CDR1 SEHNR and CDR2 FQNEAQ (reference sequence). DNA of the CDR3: TGTGCCAGCAGCTTTCCCACGGGGGTATACGAGCAGTACTTC. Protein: CASSFPTGVYEQYF.

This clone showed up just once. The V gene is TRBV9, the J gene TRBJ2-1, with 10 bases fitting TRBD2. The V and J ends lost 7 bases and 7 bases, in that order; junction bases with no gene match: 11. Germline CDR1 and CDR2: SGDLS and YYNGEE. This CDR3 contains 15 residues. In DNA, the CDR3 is TGTGCCAGCGGACCGTATAGCGGGAGGACTAATGAGCAGTTCTTC. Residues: CASGPYSGRTNEQFF.

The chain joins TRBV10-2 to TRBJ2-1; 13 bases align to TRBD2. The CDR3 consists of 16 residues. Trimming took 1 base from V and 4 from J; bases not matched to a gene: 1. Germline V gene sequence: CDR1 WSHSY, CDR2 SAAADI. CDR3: CASSELGLAGYNEQFF. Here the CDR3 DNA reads TGCGCCAGCAGTGAGTTGGGACTAGCGGGATACAATGAGCAGTTCTTC.

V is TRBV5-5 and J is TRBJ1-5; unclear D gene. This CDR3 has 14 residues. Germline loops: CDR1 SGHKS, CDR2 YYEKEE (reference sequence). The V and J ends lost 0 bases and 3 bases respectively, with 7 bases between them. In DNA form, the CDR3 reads TGTGCCAGCAGCTTGGTCCAGTACAATCAGCCCCAGCATTTT. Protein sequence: CASSLVQYNQPQHF.

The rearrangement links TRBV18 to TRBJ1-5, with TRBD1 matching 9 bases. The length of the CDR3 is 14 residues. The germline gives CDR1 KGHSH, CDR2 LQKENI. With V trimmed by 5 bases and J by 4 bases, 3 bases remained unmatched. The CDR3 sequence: CASSEGTGNQPQHF. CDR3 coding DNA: TGTGCCAGCTCAGAGGGGACAGGGAATCAGCCCCAGCATTTT.

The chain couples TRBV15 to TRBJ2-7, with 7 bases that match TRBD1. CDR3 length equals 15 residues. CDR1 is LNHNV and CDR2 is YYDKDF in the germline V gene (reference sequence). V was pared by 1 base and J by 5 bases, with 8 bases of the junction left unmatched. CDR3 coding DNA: TGTGCCACCAGCAGAGTAGTGACAGGGCATGACGAGCAGTACTTC. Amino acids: CATSRVVTGHDEQYF.